This T cell receptor (beta chain) appears in the sequencing data of a study of T-cell memory formation after mild COVID-19. Study findings and constraints: Contracting CD4+ clones lay largely in CM and EM, with CD8+ ones residing in EMRA. From day 15 to 85, contracting clones were balanced between CD4 and CD8, whereas later expanders leaned toward CD4+.

The CDR3 loop spans 15 amino acids. The junction had 6 bases not matched to a gene; V was cut back by 0 bases and J by 3 bases. The germline gives CDR1 DFQATT, CDR2 SNEGSKA (reference sequence). TCRdb recomputed calls from the 5' RACE reads with MiXCR, one row per CDR3 protein. The sample carries approximately 290,000 distinct CDR3 sequences, approximately 15% recorded once. Concerning this clonotype: The antigen is unknown.

The rearrangement links TRBV20-1 to TRBJ2-3; TRBD2 matches 7 bases. Sequencing input: PBMCs or a T cell subset sorted from them (not recorded which). The TCR was taken from a man younger than 35 who had mild COVID-19 (a few samples of this study predate the infection). Cell type and time point are not known. CDR3 in amino acids: CSAREGGLRTDTQYF. In DNA form, the CDR3 reads TGCAGTGCTAGAGAGGGGGGGTTAAGAACAGATACGCAGTATTTT.